Each of the 22 T cell receptor beta chains below was sequenced from the same sample in a study of a mutant IDH1 vaccine in newly diagnosed glioma. Antigens of these TCRs are unknown. Repertoires were generated with immunoSEQ multiplex PCR, while TCRdb's copy carries only in-frame clones and drops some. The sample lists some 42,000 clones, roughly 80% occurring once. The time point: week 35, safety follow-up. One vaccine dose held 300 ug of mutant IDH1 20-mer peptide and came with topical imiquimod. This specimen consisted of PBMCs, obtained from a glioma patient whose treatment included an IDH1 peptide vaccine. Source of these receptors: a woman between 45 and 60 years old with glioma.

This clone was picked up a small number of times. The chain is built from TRBV2 and TRBJ1-5; no clear D gene. V was trimmed by 5 bases and J by 4 bases, leaving 9 bases between them. The CDR3 is 13 amino acids. Germline V gene lookup returns CDR1 SNHLY and CDR2 FYNNEI. CDR3 in amino acids: CASSLPPNQPQHF. In nucleotides, the CDR3 is TGTGCCAGCAGTCTTCCCCCTAATCAGCCCCAGCATTTT. The full variable domain, in which reference TRBV2 and TRBJ1-5 provide the parts outside the CDR3, is EPEVTQTPSHQVTQMGQEVILRCVPISNHLYFYWYRQILGQKVEFLVSFYNNEISEKSEIFDDQFSVERPDGSNFTLKIRSTKLEDSAMYFCASSLPPNQPQHFGDGTRLSIL.

This rearrangement joins TRBV9 to TRBJ1-4; possibly TRBD1 for D (5 bases). Germline loops: CDR1 SGDLS, CDR2 YYNGEE. The CDR3 is made up of 17 amino acids. V lost 0 bases to trimming and J lost 0 bases, with 12 bases between them. The chain's CDR3 is CASSVGGQPATNEKLFF. DNA for the CDR3: TGTGCCAGCAGCGTAGGAGGACAACCCGCAACTAATGAAAAACTGTTTTTT.

This chain joins TRBV4-1 and TRBJ2-2; D not certain. Trimming took 4 bases from V and 5 from J, leaving 8 bases between them. Germline CDR1 MGHRA, CDR2 YSYEKL. This CDR3 has 13 residues. The CDR3 here is CASSPLGTGELFF. The CDR3 nucleotides read TGCGCCAGCAGCCCACTGGGTACCGGGGAGCTGTTTTTT.

This clone has only a few counts. This sequence joins TRBV10-3 and TRBJ1-2; 10 bases agree with TRBD1. Per the germline V gene, CDR1 is ENHRY and CDR2 is SYGVKD. Trimming took 11 bases from V and 5 from J; bases not matched to a gene: 2. CDR3 length equals 11 residues. The CDR3 region has the DNA TGTGCCGCGGGACAGGGGTATGGCTACACCTTC. Its protein product is CAAGQGYGYTF.

The chain joins TRBV2 to TRBJ2-7; no firm D call. Germline V gene data show CDR1 as SNHLY and CDR2 as FYNNEI. CDR3 size: 14 residues. The ends were cut back, 2 bases at V and 7 bases at J, with 15 bases in the middle. This chain's CDR3 is CASSERAYFGEQYF. CDR3 sequence (DNA): TGTGCCAGCAGTGAACGGGCCTACTTCGGGGAGCAGTACTTC.

This chain uses TRBV5-1 with TRBJ2-1; D is perhaps TRBD2 (5 bases). This CDR3 has 12 residues. CDR1 is SGHRS and CDR2 is YFSETQ in the germline V gene. V lost 4 bases and J 9 bases, leaving 11 bases between the germline ends. The CDR3 bases are TGCGCCAGCAGCCAGGCGGGCAGTGAGCAGTTCTTC. This codes for CASSQAGSEQFF.

The J gene is TRBJ2-2, the V gene TRBV2; the match to TRBD2 covers 8 bases. The CDR3 has 16 residues. Per germline, CDR1 SNHLY and CDR2 FYNNEI. J lost 1 base, V lost 5 bases, and 6 bases had no gene match. CDR3 region: CASSLRLAGNTGELFF. The CDR3 coding sequence is TGTGCCAGCAGTTTGCGCCTAGCGGGGAACACCGGGGAGCTGTTTTTT.

This clone was recorded once. The rearrangement uses TRBV4-1 and TRBJ2-7; unclear D gene. Per germline, CDR1 MGHRA and CDR2 YSYEKL. Trimming took off 1 base at V and 3 bases at J, with 10 bases between the two ends. The CDR3 has 14 amino acids. The CDR3 region has the DNA TGCGCCAGCAGCCAAGCTGGAAGGCACTACGAGCAGTACTTC. The encoded protein is CASSQAGRHYEQYF.

The J gene is TRBJ1-2, the V gene TRBV9; D is perhaps TRBD1 (5 bases). The ends were cut back, 0 bases at V and 4 bases at J, with 25 bases in the middle. Per germline, CDR1 SGDLS and CDR2 YYNGEE. This CDR3 contains 19 residues. CDR3 sequence reads: CASSVAPGPGSGQGYGYTF. The CDR3 nucleotides are TGTGCCAGCAGCGTAGCCCCGGGACCAGGTAGTGGGCAGGGCTATGGCTACACCTTC.

The chain has TRBV4-2 and TRBJ1-5; D possibly corresponds to TRBD1 (6 bases). The germline gives CDR1 LGHNA, CDR2 YNFKEQ. Trimming removed 1 base at V and 4 bases at J, with 20 bases between. The CDR3 contains 18 residues. CDR3 nucleotide sequence: TGTGCCAGCAGCCAAGCCGAGAGACGGACAGCACAGAATCAGCCCCAGCATTTT. This codes for CASSQAERRTAQNQPQHF.

This clone came up once. The chain joins TRBV2 to TRBJ2-7; D might be TRBD1 or TRBD2, each matching 5 bases. Per germline, CDR1 SNHLY and CDR2 FYNNEI. V lost 6 bases, J lost 4 bases, and 13 bases lay in between. This CDR3 has 13 amino acids. CDR3 protein: CASRGTARYEQYF. The CDR3 DNA follows: TGTGCCAGCAGGGGGACGGCGCGGTACGAGCAGTACTTC.

This chain uses TRBV9 with TRBJ1-1; D may be TRBD1 (6 bases). Germline loops: CDR1 SGDLS, CDR2 YYNGEE. The CDR3 has 13 amino acids. Between the trimmed V and J ends, which lost 3 bases and 5 bases, there was a span of 11 bases. The CDR3 region has the DNA TGTGCCAGCAGCGATTCGGGGGCGACTGAAGCTTTCTTT. This encodes CASSDSGATEAFF.

This clone was counted between two and nine times. This sequence joins TRBV19 and TRBJ1-1, with 7 positions matching TRBD1. J gave up 4 bases and V 5 bases, and 4 bases lay outside the gene matches. Germline V lookup: CDR1 LNHDA, CDR2 SQIVND (reference sequence). The length of the CDR3 is 13 residues. DNA of the CDR3: TGTGCCAGTAGTGGGACAGTAGGCACTGAAGCTTTCTTT. It translates to CASSGTVGTEAFF.

This clone was observed once. The chain links TRBV5-6 to TRBJ1-2, with 7 bases identical to TRBD1. The CDR3 extends over 15 amino acids. Trimming cost V 4 bases and J 5 bases; bases outside gene matches: 11. Germline V gene lookup returns CDR1 SGHDT and CDR2 YYEEEE. CDR3 coding DNA: TGTGCCAGCAGCCTTAAAGGACAGGTTCCTTATGGCTACACCTTC. This sequence encodes CASSLKGQVPYGYTF. The whole variable domain, remainder taken from reference TRBV5-6 and TRBJ1-2, is DAGVTQSPTHLIKTRGQQVTLRCSPKSGHDTVSWYQQALGQGPQFIFQYYEEEERQRGNFPDRFSGHQFPNYSSELNVNALLLGDSALYLCASSLKGQVPYGYTFGSGTRLTVV.

CDR3 coding DNA: TGTGCCAGCAGCGTCGGCAGGGTGGTCGAGCAGTACTTC. Translation gives CASSVGRVVEQYF. The rearrangement uses TRBV7-9 and TRBJ2-7, with D possibly TRBD1 on 5 matching bases. Germline CDR1 reads SEHNR; CDR2 reads FQNEAQ (reference sequence). The CDR3 covers 13 residues. V lost 5 bases to trimming and J lost 6 bases, with 14 bases between them.

The rearrangement uses TRBV2 and TRBJ1-1, with no clear D. The CDR3 contains 14 residues. The germline V gene has CDR1 SNHLY and CDR2 FYNNEI. V was shortened by 7 bases and J by 4 bases, with 16 bases between the two germline ends. The CDR3 loop is CASTNGVSRTEAFF. The CDR3 DNA sequence: TGTGCCAGCACTAACGGGGTATCTCGCACTGAAGCTTTCTTT.

This chain links TRBV9 with TRBJ1-2; TRBD1 aligns across 11 bases. The CDR3 covers 16 residues. The junction had 11 bases not matched to a gene; V was cut back by 4 bases and J by 6 bases. The germline gives CDR1 SGDLS, CDR2 YYNGEE. CDR3 bases: TGTGCCAGCAGCTTTAACCGGGACAGGGGGTTGGATGGCTACACCTTC. It specifies CASSFNRDRGLDGYTF.

The V and J genes are TRBV6-1 and TRBJ2-5; D is uncertain. The V gene lost 6 bases and the J gene lost 4 bases, with 15 bases spanning the gap. In germline, CDR1 is MNHNS, CDR2 SASEGT. The CDR3 has 14 residues. The CDR3: CASSVTQSGETQYF. The DNA of the CDR3 is TGTGCCAGCAGCGTGACACAGTCAGGAGAGACCCAGTACTTC.

V and J are TRBV5-6 and TRBJ1-5; D gene unclear. CDR3 length: 13 amino acids. CDR1 and CDR2 from the germline V gene are SGHDT and YYEEEE. The V end was cut by 2 bases, the J end by 6 bases, with 9 bases between. CDR3 nucleotides: TGTGCCAGCAGCTTCGGAAAGGGTCAGCCCCAGCATTTT. Protein sequence: CASSFGKGQPQHF.

V is TRBV6-5 and J is TRBJ2-1; D might be TRBD2 (5 bases). The CDR3 spans 12 residues. Trimming stripped 2 bases from V and 8 bases from J, with 7 bases between. CDR1 is MNHEY, CDR2 SVGAGI, per germline. The CDR3 sequence is CASSYRGDEQFF. The CDR3 bases are TGTGCCAGCAGTTACCGGGGTGATGAGCAGTTCTTC.

The rearrangement uses TRBV2 and TRBJ2-5; either TRBD1 or TRBD2 may fit D (6 bases each). The CDR3 length is 17 residues. V lost 2 bases and J 7 bases, leaving 23 bases between the germline ends. The germline V gene has CDR1 SNHLY and CDR2 FYNNEI. The chain's CDR3 is CASSEFGGQDRKGTQYF. CDR3 sequence (DNA): TGTGCCAGCAGTGAATTTGGGGGGCAGGATCGGAAGGGGACCCAGTACTTC.

This clone was observed a handful of times. The chain is built from TRBV27 and TRBJ2-7, with TRBD2 identical over 8 bases. The CDR3 covers 15 residues. With 5 bases clipped from V and 2 bases from J, the junction kept 8 bases outside the gene matches. Germline values: CDR1 MNHEY, CDR2 SMNVEV (reference sequence). Written as DNA, the CDR3 is TGTGCCAGCAGTATAAGGCTAGCGGGCCCCTACGAGCAGTACTTC. It codes for CASSIRLAGPYEQYF.